What follows are 26 T cell receptor beta chains derived from one specimen sequenced in a study of long-term antiretroviral therapy in people with HIV. Investigators performed immunoSEQ version v3.0 at survey level. Measured with immunoSEQ multiplex PCR; TCRdb has only the in-frame clones, and not every one. Of under 20,000 clones detected, 80% appear once; the ten largest clones hold over 3.5%. The sequencing here drew on unsorted PBMCs, taken 0.1 years before starting antiretroviral therapy. Every receptor here comes from a man between 18 and 35 years old with HIV.

The genes are TRBV7-9 and TRBJ1-1; TRBD1 agrees at 9 bases. Germline trimming cut 1 base from V and 5 bases from J; bases unmatched to any gene: 11. The CDR3 is made up of 17 amino acids. The germline V gene encodes CDR1 SEHNR and CDR2 FQNEAQ (reference sequence). The CDR3 bases are TGTGCCAGCAGCTTAGTAGTCATGGACAGGGGAAAGACTGAAGCTTTCTTT. As protein: CASSLVVMDRGKTEAFF. The entire variable domain, with the rest obtained from reference TRBV7-9 and TRBJ1-1, is as follows: DTGVSQNPRHKITKRGQNVTFRCDPISEHNRLYWYRQTLGQGPEFLTYFQNEAQLEKSRLLSDRFSAERPKGSFSTLEIQRTEQGDSAMYLCASSLVVMDRGKTEAFFGQGTRLTVV.

This clone was seen a few times. The chain links TRBV11-2 to TRBJ1-4; D is possibly TRBD1 (6 bases). Germline V gene sequence: CDR1 SGHAT, CDR2 FQNNGV. The CDR3 covers 15 residues. Between the trimmed V and J ends, which lost 1 base and 0 bases, there was a span of 6 bases. The CDR3 bases are TGTGCCAGCAGCTTAGGACAGGCAACTAATGAAAAACTGTTTTTT. Translated: CASSLGQATNEKLFF. Supplemented by reference TRBV11-2 and TRBJ1-4, the full variable domain reads EAGVAQSPRYKIIEKRQSVAFWCNPISGHATLYWYQQILGQGPKLLIQFQNNGVVDDSQLPKDRFSAERLKGVDSTLKIQPAKLEDSAVYLCASSLGQATNEKLFFGSGTQLSVL.

This clone came up once. The gene calls are TRBV9 and TRBJ2-1; 11 nucleotides align to TRBD2. The trim removed 0 bases at V and 7 bases at J, leaving 15 bases unmatched. CDR3 size: 19 residues. The germline gives CDR1 SGDLS, CDR2 YYNGEE. CDR3 in DNA: TGTGCCAGCAGCGTAGCTCCTAGCGGGGGGCCCTCGTTTGGGAATGAGCAGTTCTTC. It is translated as CASSVAPSGGPSFGNEQFF. Filled out from reference TRBV9 and TRBJ2-1, the complete variable domain reads DSGVTQTPKHLITATGQRVTLRCSPRSGDLSVYWYQQSLDQGLQFLIQYYNGEERAKGNILERFSAQQFPDLHSELNLSSLELGDSALYFCASSVAPSGGPSFGNEQFFGPGTRLTVL.

The chain uses TRBV6-1 and TRBJ1-1; D is unclear. Per the germline V gene, CDR1 is MNHNS and CDR2 is SASEGT. V lost 8 bases, J lost 4 bases, and 14 bases lay in between. The CDR3 has 13 amino acids. The CDR3 DNA is TGTGCCAGCCCACAGTTGGTCGGCACTGAAGCTTTCTTT. It yields the protein CASPQLVGTEAFF.

The gene calls are TRBV13 and TRBJ2-1, with 7 bases aligning to TRBD1. Losses at the gene ends were 4 bases for V and 4 bases for J; bases not matched to a gene: 7. Germline values: CDR1 PRHDT, CDR2 FYEKMQ (reference sequence). This CDR3 comprises 15 residues. DNA of the CDR3: TGTGCCAGCAGCTCATTGGGACAGCCTTACAATGAGCAGTTCTTC. Protein: CASSSLGQPYNEQFF.

This chain uses TRBV11-2 with TRBJ2-1; D gene unclear. The V and J ends lost 8 bases and 7 bases respectively, with 18 bases between them. Germline lookup yields CDR1 SGHAT and CDR2 FQNNGV. The CDR3 runs to 14 residues. The CDR3 spells CASESLAYPNEQFF. The CDR3 nucleotides are TGTGCCAGCGAGAGCTTGGCGTACCCAAATGAGCAGTTCTTC.

This clone was detected only once. The V call is TRBV2, the J call TRBJ2-5; 10 positions agree with TRBD1. The CDR3 runs to 15 residues. The trim removed 5 bases at V and 1 base at J, leaving 4 bases unmatched. The V gene's germline CDR1 is SNHLY and CDR2 FYNNEI. The CDR3: CASSLTGGAQETQYF. The DNA of the CDR3 is TGTGCCAGCAGTCTGACAGGGGGCGCCCAAGAGACCCAGTACTTC. Full variable domain (rest looked up from reference TRBV2 and TRBJ2-5): EPEVTQTPSHQVTQMGQEVILRCVPISNHLYFYWYRQILGQKVEFLVSFYNNEISEKSEIFDDQFSVERPDGSNFTLKIRSTKLEDSAMYFCASSLTGGAQETQYFGPGTRLLVL.

This clone was detected only once. This sequence joins TRBV4-1 and TRBJ1-1; the match to TRBD1 covers 7 bases. There are 16 residues in the CDR3. Germline CDR1 is MGHRA and CDR2 is YSYEKL. With V trimmed by 0 bases and J by 3 bases, 7 bases remained unmatched. CDR3 loop: CASSQDLQGYYTEAFF. CDR3 bases: TGCGCCAGCAGCCAAGACCTACAGGGGTATTACACTGAAGCTTTCTTT.

This clone was seen a handful of times. CDR3 sequence reads: CASSQGPQSGANVLTF. The CDR3 DNA is TGCGCCAGCAGCCAAGGACCACAGTCTGGGGCCAACGTCCTGACTTTC. V usage is TRBV4-1 and J usage is TRBJ2-6; no firm D call. The CDR3 is 16 residues long. V lost 1 base to trimming and J lost 1 base, with 8 bases between them. Per germline, CDR1 MGHRA and CDR2 YSYEKL.

This chain connects TRBV7-2 to TRBJ1-5, with D perhaps TRBD1 (5 bases). This CDR3 has 15 amino acids. Trimming shortened V by 4 bases and J by 3 bases, and 13 bases separated the two germline ends. The V gene's germline CDR1 is SGHTA and CDR2 FQGNSA. The CDR3 reads CASSSEGRVNQPQHF. CDR3 sequence (DNA): TGTGCCAGCAGCTCAGAGGGCAGGGTCAATCAGCCCCAGCATTTT. Combining the CDR3 with reference TRBV7-2 and TRBJ1-5 gives the whole variable domain GAGVSQSPSNKVTEKGKDVELRCDPISGHTALYWYRQSLGQGLEFLIYFQGNSAPDKSGLPSDRFSAERTGGSVSTLTIQRTQQEDSAVYLCASSSEGRVNQPQHFGDGTRLSIL.

The chain is built from TRBV14 and TRBJ1-1; D not certain. Germline CDR1 is SGHDN and CDR2 is FVKESK. The CDR3 runs to 13 residues. Trimming took off 5 bases at V and 5 bases at J, with 12 bases between the two ends. The CDR3 DNA follows: TGTGCCAGCAGCGCCGATTTGAGGACTGAAGCTTTCTTT. Amino acid sequence: CASSADLRTEAFF.

The rearrangement uses TRBV6-1 and TRBJ1-1, with 7 bases fitting TRBD1. This CDR3 spans 15 amino acids. V trimming: 3 bases; J trimming: 2 bases; junction bases outside the gene matches: 6. The germline V gene has CDR1 MNHNS and CDR2 SASEGT. Here the CDR3 DNA reads TGTGCCAGCAGTGACGACAGGGCCACCAACACTGAAGCTTTCTTT. Amino acid sequence: CASSDDRATNTEAFF.

This clone was detected only a few times. This chain links TRBV5-4 with TRBJ2-7; 9 bases align to TRBD2. Germline assignment: CDR1 SGHNT and CDR2 YYREEE (reference sequence). With V trimmed by 0 bases and J by 4 bases, 8 bases remained unmatched. The CDR3 sequence is 16 residues long. The CDR3 protein is CASSLAGGRARYEQYF. CDR3 nucleotides: TGTGCCAGCAGCTTGGCTGGCGGGAGGGCCAGGTACGAGCAGTACTTC. Full variable domain (missing parts from reference TRBV5-4 and TRBJ2-7): ETGVTQSPTHLIKTRGQQVTLRCSSQSGHNTVSWYQQALGQGPQFIFQYYREEENGRGNFPPRFSGLQFPNYSSELNVNALELDDSALYLCASSLAGGRARYEQYFGPGTRLTVT.

For the CDR3, the DNA is TGTGCCAGCAGTGATTTAGCGGGAGGGCCAGATACGCAGTATTTT. Encoded protein: CASSDLAGGPDTQYF. V usage is TRBV6-1 and J usage is TRBJ2-3; 11 nucleotides match TRBD2. CDR1 and CDR2 (germline): MNHNS, SASEGT. Unmatched junction bases numbered 3, after V lost 3 bases and J lost 4 bases. This CDR3 region has 15 residues.

The chain joins TRBV5-1 to TRBJ1-4; no definite D call. Germline CDR1 reads SGHRS; CDR2 reads YFSETQ. The CDR3 covers 14 residues. The V and J ends lost 0 bases and 4 bases respectively, with 7 bases between them. The CDR3 DNA is TGCGCCAGCAGCTTGGGGGGATTTAATGAAAAACTGTTTTTT. Translation: CASSLGGFNEKLFF.

In DNA form, the CDR3 reads TGTGCCAGCAGTTACGACAGGAGCTCCTACGAGCAGTACTTC. Amino acid sequence: CASSYDRSSYEQYF. This chain connects TRBV27 to TRBJ2-7; TRBD1 is a possible D gene (6 bases). CDR3 length: 14 residues. V dropped 4 bases and J dropped 0 bases, with 10 bases sitting between them. Germline V gene lookup returns CDR1 MNHEY and CDR2 SMNVEV (reference sequence).

The table lists this clone with a few counts. The rearrangement links TRBV7-9 to TRBJ1-2; no clear D. This CDR3 comprises 9 residues. The germline V gene encodes CDR1 SEHNR and CDR2 FQNEAQ (reference sequence). Trimming stripped 5 bases from V and 12 bases from J, with 7 bases between. CDR3 amino acids: CASSQENTF. The CDR3 coding sequence is TGTGCCAGCAGCCAAGAAAACACCTTC.

This rearrangement joins TRBV28 to TRBJ1-4; no clear D gene. V was trimmed by 3 bases and J by 5 bases, leaving 13 bases between them. The CDR3 has 15 amino acids. Germline loops: CDR1 MDHEN, CDR2 SYDVKM. The DNA for the CDR3 is TGTGCCAGCAGTTTGAGTACACGGCTCAATGAAAAACTGTTTTTT. Translating it yields CASSLSTRLNEKLFF. The complete variable domain, with remaining parts taken from reference TRBV28 and TRBJ1-4, reads DVKVTQSSRYLVKRTGEKVFLECVQDMDHENMFWYRQDPGLGLRLIYFSYDVKMKEKGDIPEGYSVSREKKERFSLILESASTNQTSMYLCASSLSTRLNEKLFFGSGTQLSVL.

This chain joins TRBV28 and TRBJ1-4; the match to TRBD1 covers 7 bases. Germline CDR1 MDHEN, CDR2 SYDVKM. CDR3 length equals 15 residues. Losses at the gene ends were 6 bases for V and 11 bases for J; bases not matched to a gene: 15. CDR3 in DNA: TGTGCCAGCAGCCCCGGGACAGCAAAGTTGGGGAAACTGTTTTTT. Translated, it gives CASSPGTAKLGKLFF.

This chain uses TRBV5-5 with TRBJ2-7; TRBD2 might be the D (5 bases). The V end was cut by 1 base, the J end by 3 bases, with 11 bases between. This CDR3 spans 14 amino acids. Germline-derived CDR1 and CDR2 are SGHKS and YYEKEE (reference sequence). The CDR3 nucleotides read TGTGCCAGCAGCTTGACCGAGGGTGACTACGAGCAGTACTTC. Translation: CASSLTEGDYEQYF.

The chain joins TRBV5-1 to TRBJ2-7; D ambiguous. The CDR3 sequence is 13 residues long. Trimming took off 3 bases at V and 3 bases at J, with 10 bases between the two ends. The V gene's germline CDR1 is SGHRS and CDR2 YFSETQ. The CDR3 loop reads CASSWGTHYEQYF. CDR3 DNA: TGCGCCAGCAGCTGGGGTACCCACTACGAGCAGTACTTC. The full variable domain, completed using reference TRBV5-1 and TRBJ2-7, is KAGVTQTPRYLIKTRGQQVTLSCSPISGHRSVSWYQQTPGQGLQFLFEYFSETQRNKGNFPGRFSGRQFSNSRSEMNVSTLELGDSALYLCASSWGTHYEQYFGPGTRLTVT.

The chain combines TRBV7-5 with TRBJ1-2; the table's D call, TRBD1, was not checked against the DNA. TRBV7-5 is marked as a pseudogene. The CDR3 is 14 residues long. CDR3 DNA sequence: TGTGTCAGAAGCCCTCAACAGGGGTATTATGGCTACACCTTC. Residues: CVRSPQQGYYGYTF.

The chain employs TRBV5-6 and TRBJ1-5; D is possibly TRBD1 (5 bases). Germline assignment: CDR1 SGHDT and CDR2 YYEEEE. The CDR3 loop spans 17 amino acids. V was shortened by 1 base and J by 2 bases, with 16 bases between the two germline ends. CDR3 residues: CASSLTLGVMGNQPQHF. For the CDR3, the DNA is TGTGCCAGCAGCTTGACACTGGGGGTTATGGGCAATCAGCCCCAGCATTTT.

V is TRBV21-1 and J is TRBJ2-7. TRBV21-1 is designated a pseudogene. This CDR3 contains 14 residues. CDR3 residues: CASSNRGRSNEQYF. In nucleotides, the CDR3 is TGTGCCAGCAGCAATCGAGGCAGGTCTAACGAGCAGTACTTC.

This clone came up once. This rearrangement joins TRBV5-1 to TRBJ1-5; 8 positions match TRBD1. V shed 5 bases and J 6 bases; nucleotides not matched to a gene: 13. The CDR3 is 16 amino acids. CDR1 is SGHRS, CDR2 YFSETQ, per germline. CDR3 DNA sequence: TGCGCCAGCAGACCGGATTTCGGGACAGGAGGTCAGCCCCAGCATTTT. Translation gives CASRPDFGTGGQPQHF.

The chain has TRBV4-3 and TRBJ2-7, with 10 nucleotides matching TRBD2. This CDR3 has 18 amino acids. With V trimmed by 0 bases and J by 4 bases, 12 bases remained unmatched. Germline V gives CDR1 LGHNA, CDR2 YSLEER. CDR3 in amino acids: CASSQDKPLAGDGYEQYF. The CDR3 nucleotides are TGCGCCAGCAGCCAAGACAAACCCCTAGCGGGAGATGGATACGAGCAGTACTTC.